The 22 T cell receptor beta chains below come from one sample, sequenced in a study of memory CD4+ T cells and cytomegalovirus serostatus. Profiling relied on immunoSEQ multiplex PCR, and the TCRdb table lists in-frame clones only, not all of them. The data show about 42,000 clones, around 78% seen once. Single viable CD3+CD4+CD8-CD45RO+ cells were sorted as the memory CD4+ T cells. The sequencing sample was made of memory CD4+ T cells from blood. Source of these receptors: an adult in good health and CMV-seronegative.

The J gene is TRBJ2-1, the V gene TRBV5-8; D possibly matches TRBD1 or TRBD2 (5 bases each). Between the trimmed V and J ends, which lost 3 bases and 9 bases, there was a span of 10 bases. This CDR3 has 12 residues. The germline V gene encodes CDR1 SGHTS and CDR2 YDEGEE. The CDR3 region is CASSWGWREQFF. CDR3 DNA: TGTGCCAGCAGCTGGGGGTGGCGTGAGCAGTTCTTC.

This rearrangement joins TRBV4-1 to TRBJ1-3; TRBD1 agrees at 8 bases. Germline CDR1 MGHRA, CDR2 YSYEKL. CDR3 length equals 16 residues. After removal of 4 bases from V and 0 bases from J, the junction contained 5 bases not matched to a gene. The DNA of the CDR3 is TGCGCCAGCAGCCGTGGACAGGGCTACTCTGGAAACACCATATATTTT. Translation gives CASSRGQGYSGNTIYF.

In this sample, this clone turned up a few times. The CDR3 protein is CSVAGTGFGNTIYF. As DNA, the CDR3 is TGCAGCGTCGCCGGGACAGGGTTTGGAAACACCATATATTTT. The chain combines TRBV29-1 with TRBJ1-3; 9 nucleotides match TRBD1. The ends lost 6 bases at V and 3 bases at J; junction bases unmatched: 6. CDR1 and CDR2 from the germline V gene are SQVTM and ANQGSEA. The CDR3 extends over 14 amino acids.

The count of this clone is one. The rearrangement joins TRBV5-8 to TRBJ2-2; TRBD1 aligns across 8 bases. Germline trimming cut 2 bases from V and 2 bases from J; bases unmatched to any gene: 5. This CDR3 has 16 residues. Germline CDR1 and CDR2: SGHTS and YDEGEE. Here the CDR3 reads CASSFLSGGNTGELFF. The CDR3 DNA reads as TGTGCCAGCAGCTTTTTGTCAGGGGGCAACACCGGGGAGCTGTTTTTT.

The chain links TRBV5-5 to TRBJ1-5, with D possibly TRBD1 on 5 matching bases. CDR1 is SGHKS and CDR2 is YYEKEE in the germline V gene (reference sequence). CDR3 size: 14 residues. Trimming took 4 bases from V and 0 from J, leaving 8 bases between them. The CDR3: CASSTQVSNQPQHF. The DNA of the CDR3 is TGTGCCAGCAGCACACAGGTTAGCAATCAGCCCCAGCATTTT. Variable domain in full (rest from reference TRBV5-5 and TRBJ1-5): DAGVTQSPTHLIKTRGQQVTLRCSPISGHKSVSWYQQVLGQGPQFIFQYYEKEERGRGNFPDRFSARQFPNYSSELNVNALLLGDSALYLCASSTQVSNQPQHFGDGTRLSIL.

Only one count was recorded for this clone. The chain has TRBV6-5 and TRBJ2-7, with 9 bases aligning to TRBD1. J lost 7 bases, V lost 2 bases, and 12 bases had no gene match. In germline, CDR1 is MNHEY, CDR2 SVGAGI. The CDR3 is made up of 16 amino acids. The CDR3: CASSYPGDRECDEQYF. The CDR3 nucleotides read TGTGCCAGCAGTTACCCGGGGGACAGGGAATGTGATGAGCAGTACTTC.

The J gene is TRBJ1-1, the V gene TRBV2, with TRBD1 matching over 8 bases. This CDR3 contains 14 residues. V dropped 5 bases and J dropped 7; count of bases not matched to a gene: 9. Per the germline V gene, CDR1 is SNHLY and CDR2 is FYNNEI. CDR3 loop: CASSRPPGQVEAFF. CDR3 DNA: TGTGCCAGCAGTCGACCACCGGGACAGGTTGAAGCTTTCTTT.

The V call is TRBV7-8, the J call TRBJ2-6; D may be TRBD1 or TRBD2 (6 bases each). The CDR3 length is 17 residues. The germline V and J ends were trimmed by 2 bases and 3 bases, with 14 bases remaining between them. From germline, CDR1 is SGHVS and CDR2 FQNEAQ. The CDR3 region has the DNA TGTGCCAGCAGCTTATTATGGGGGGCTAATGGGGCCAACGTCCTGACTTTC. Encoded protein: CASSLLWGANGANVLTF.

The chain uses TRBV9 and TRBJ1-3; the D is unclear. Germline V gene sequence: CDR1 SGDLS, CDR2 YYNGEE. The CDR3 totals 15 residues. Between the trimmed V and J ends, which lost 4 bases and 0 bases, there was a span of 11 bases. The CDR3 nucleotides are TGTGCCAGCAGCCCCAGGACGGGCTCTGGAAACACCATATATTTT. It encodes CASSPRTGSGNTIYF. The full variable domain, rest sourced from reference TRBV9 and TRBJ1-3, is DSGVTQTPKHLITATGQRVTLRCSPRSGDLSVYWYQQSLDQGLQFLIQYYNGEERAKGNILERFSAQQFPDLHSELNLSSLELGDSALYFCASSPRTGSGNTIYFGEGSWLTVV.

V gene TRBV4-2 combines with J gene TRBJ2-3, with TRBD2 matching 10 bases. The length of the CDR3 is 17 residues. Trimming at V came to 2 bases and at J to 0 bases, leaving 5 bases not matched to a gene. The germline V gene encodes CDR1 LGHNA and CDR2 YNFKEQ. The DNA of the CDR3 is TGTGCCAGCAGCCAACAAGCGGGGGGGGCTAGCACAGATACGCAGTATTTT. Amino acid sequence: CASSQQAGGASTDTQYF.

The chain carries TRBV19 and TRBJ2-7; no clear D. CDR1 is LNHDA, CDR2 SQIVND, per germline (reference sequence). This CDR3 contains 13 residues. Trimming took off 3 bases at V and 5 bases at J, with 11 bases between the two ends. The CDR3 DNA follows: TGTGCCAGTAGTATTGGGAACGAAAACGAGCAGTACTTC. It is translated as CASSIGNENEQYF.

J is TRBJ1-2 and V is TRBV5-1; a possible D gene is TRBD1 (6 bases). The CDR3 totals 17 residues. V lost 0 bases, J lost 4 bases, and 19 bases lay in between. Germline CDR1 and CDR2: SGHRS and YFSETQ. CDR3: CASSLAVRDIGGYGYTF. CDR3 sequence (DNA): TGCGCCAGCAGCTTGGCCGTTCGGGACATCGGAGGCTATGGCTACACCTTC.

The chain combines TRBV4-3 with TRBJ2-3, with D possibly being TRBD1 (5 bases). V was cut by 4 bases and J by 6 bases, with 20 bases left in between. CDR1 and CDR2 (germline): LGHNA, YSLEER. CDR3 length: 16 residues. CDR3 loop: CASSRDSFPPSDTQYF. The CDR3, as DNA: TGCGCCAGCAGCCGAGACAGTTTTCCTCCGTCCGATACGCAGTATTTT.

This clone was seen more than once but under ten times. The CDR3 here is CASSRDRRSNQPQHF. The CDR3 nucleotides are TGTGCCAGCAGTCGGGACCGAAGAAGCAATCAGCCCCAGCATTTT. The V call is TRBV2, the J call TRBJ1-5, with D maybe TRBD1 (5 bases). CDR1 is SNHLY and CDR2 is FYNNEI in the germline V gene. With 5 bases removed from V and 1 base from J, the gap between germline ends came to 12 bases. CDR3 size: 15 residues.

The J gene is TRBJ1-3, the V gene TRBV19; no firm D call. CDR3 size: 13 residues. The V gene lost 6 bases and the J gene lost 5 bases, with 11 bases spanning the gap. In germline, CDR1 is LNHDA, CDR2 SQIVND (reference sequence). This CDR3 is CASRTDLRNTIYF. The CDR3 DNA is TGTGCCAGTAGGACTGATTTGAGAAACACCATATATTTT.

V usage is TRBV5-4 and J usage is TRBJ2-7; 12 bases are a match to TRBD2. Germline-derived CDR1 and CDR2 are SGHNT and YYREEE (reference sequence). The CDR3 extends over 15 amino acids. The ends lost 3 bases at V and 4 bases at J; junction bases unmatched: 5. This CDR3 is CASSSAGTSGYEQYF. In nucleotides, the CDR3 is TGTGCCAGCAGCTCGGCCGGGACTAGCGGGTACGAGCAGTACTTC.

This rearrangement joins TRBV28 to TRBJ1-6; D gene uncertain. Germline V CDR1 and CDR2: MDHEN, SYDVKM. The CDR3 sequence is 19 residues long. V gave up 5 bases and J gave up 0 bases, with 20 bases separating them. CDR3 protein: CASSPPFYTGSSYNSPLHF. The CDR3 coding sequence is TGTGCCAGCAGTCCCCCCTTCTACACGGGAAGCTCCTATAATTCACCCCTCCACTTT.

This chain uses TRBV7-2 with TRBJ2-3, with unresolved D. Germline values: CDR1 SGHTA, CDR2 FQGNSA. CDR3 length equals 14 residues. Trimming shortened V by 6 bases and J by 0 bases, and 10 bases separated the two germline ends. CDR3 sequence: CASRAVISTDTQYF. CDR3 in DNA: TGTGCCAGCAGGGCGGTGATTAGCACAGATACGCAGTATTTT.

The chain is built from TRBV27 and TRBJ2-1; 7 bases match TRBD1. The V and J ends lost 2 bases and 7 bases, in that order; junction bases with no gene match: 8. Germline-derived CDR1 and CDR2 are MNHEY and SMNVEV (reference sequence). This CDR3 spans 15 amino acids. CDR3 residues: CASSLDRVDENEQFF. The CDR3 bases are TGTGCCAGCAGTTTAGACAGGGTGGATGAGAATGAGCAGTTCTTC.

The chain carries TRBV27 and TRBJ2-7, with 8 bases that match TRBD1. The V gene's germline CDR1 is MNHEY and CDR2 SMNVEV (reference sequence). The CDR3 contains 14 residues. V shed 5 bases and J 2 bases; nucleotides not matched to a gene: 5. CDR3 in DNA: TGTGCCAGCAGTCCTGCAGGGGGCCCCTACGAGCAGTACTTC. Protein sequence: CASSPAGGPYEQYF.

This clone was seen once. The J gene is TRBJ1-5, the V gene TRBV2; D perhaps matches TRBD1 (5 bases). The CDR3 runs to 14 residues. Trimming shortened V by 4 bases and J by 2 bases, and 9 bases separated the two germline ends. Germline lookup yields CDR1 SNHLY and CDR2 FYNNEI. The CDR3 here is CASSGGVGNQPQHF. The CDR3 DNA is TGTGCCAGCAGTGGGGGGGTGGGCAATCAGCCCCAGCATTTT.

The rearrangement links TRBV9 to TRBJ1-6, with D possibly being TRBD1 (5 bases). The V end was cut by 3 bases, the J end by 5 bases, with 12 bases between. The CDR3 runs to 15 residues. The germline V gene has CDR1 SGDLS and CDR2 YYNGEE. CDR3 DNA: TGTGCCAGCAGCGAGGGACGGAGAAATAATTCACCCCTCCACTTT. Translation: CASSEGRRNNSPLHF.